These T cell receptor beta chains were read from a single sample in a study of blood T cell repertoires in COVID-19. Profiled with immunoSEQ multiplex PCR; TCRdb holds only in-frame clones, not every one. Of tens of thousands of clones in the sample, around 80% were seen once. The sequenced sample consisted of peripheral blood. Receptors originate from a man aged 45-60 years with acute or convalescent COVID-19. Each CDR3 is given with its conserved first and last residue. A D gene is named only where the DNA matches it firmly. Part of the rows lack a size; the others show once, few, many or a class for expanded clones.

clone_size: .
d_call: .
j_call: TRBJ2-7
v_call: TRBV15
cdr3_nt: TGTGCCACCAGCAGAGACCCTGCACGACTAGTTTACGAGCAGTACTTC
cdr3_aa: CATSRDPARLVYEQYF

clone_size: .
d_call: TRBD2
j_call: TRBJ2-1
v_call: TRBV18
cdr3_nt: TGTGCCAGCTCACCAGGACTAGCGGGGCTCTACAATGAGCAGTTCTTC
cdr3_aa: CASSPGLAGLYNEQFF

clone_size: .
d_call: TRBD1
j_call: TRBJ1-2
v_call: TRBV27
cdr3_nt: TGTGCCAGCAGTTCGACAGGGCGGAGTGGCTACACCTTC
cdr3_aa: CASSSTGRSGYTF

clone_size: few
d_call: TRBD2
j_call: TRBJ2-7
v_call: TRBV5-6
cdr3_nt: TGTGCCAGCAGCGAACTAGCGGGAGGGTTCATTACCTACGAGCAGTACTTC
cdr3_aa: CASSELAGGFITYEQYF

clone_size: .
d_call: .
j_call: TRBJ2-7
v_call: TRBV12-3/TRBV12-4
cdr3_nt: TGTGCCAGCGGTTTAAGTCGCGACGAGCAGTACTTC
cdr3_aa: CASGLSRDEQYF

clone_size: .
d_call: TRBD2
j_call: TRBJ2-1
v_call: TRBV4-3
cdr3_nt: TGCGCCAGCAGCCCGGGACTAGCGGGAAGGGGAAATGAGCAGTTCTTC
cdr3_aa: CASSPGLAGRGNEQFF

clone_size: .
d_call: .
j_call: TRBJ1-2
v_call: TRBV12-3/TRBV12-4
cdr3_nt: TGTGCCAGCACCAACGGGGGGCAACGCGGCTACACCTTC
cdr3_aa: CASTNGGQRGYTF

clone_size: .
d_call: TRBD1
j_call: TRBJ1-3
v_call: TRBV7-8
cdr3_nt: TGTGCCAGCAGCTTAGGACAGGGAAGGAGCTCTGGAAACACCATATATTTT
cdr3_aa: CASSLGQGRSSGNTIYF

clone_size: .
d_call: .
j_call: TRBJ1-3
v_call: TRBV15
cdr3_nt: TGTGCCACCAGCAGAGACAGGGGTGGAGGAAACACCATATATTTT
cdr3_aa: CATSRDRGGGNTIYF

clone_size: .
d_call: .
j_call: TRBJ2-7
v_call: TRBV4-3
cdr3_nt: TGCGCCAGCAGCCAAGTTGGAGGCTACGAGCAGTACTTC
cdr3_aa: CASSQVGGYEQYF